The clone carrying this TCR beta chain appeared a single time. V lost 5 bases and J 4 bases, leaving 9 bases between the germline ends. CDR3 size: 13 residues. From germline, CDR1 is WSHSY and CDR2 SAAADI. Researchers ran the PCR with 60 Vbeta and 13 Jbeta primers. Only in-frame clones appear in the TCRdb table, and some are missing; sequencing was by immunoSEQ multiplex PCR. The sample contains some 110,000 clones, 76% of which appear only once. Everyone who donated was a healthy bone marrow donor. The sample comes from a study of cytomegalovirus exposure and HLA in healthy donors. This chain connects TRBV10-2 to TRBJ1-5, with unresolved D. The sequenced sample was PBMCs. The TCR comes from a man aged 45-60 years in good health and CMV-seropositive. CDR3 bases: TGCGCCAGCAGTATGTCAGGAAATCAGCCCCAGCATTTT. This gives the protein CASSMSGNQPQHF.